Each of the 22 T cell receptor beta chains below was sequenced from the same sample in a study of T cell repertoires in cytomegalovirus infection. TCRdb passed the reads through MiXCR, listing each CDR3 protein once. Among about 140,000 distinct CDR3 sequences, 5% to 6.5% were seen once, and the ten largest hold 15% to 20%. Sequencing was carried out using PBMCs. Receptors were obtained from a human donor in good health (CMV status not recorded). Some clones in this sample may be carry-over from other donors' samples.

This clonotype was seen ten or more times. The chain has TRBV7-8 and TRBJ2-5, with 8 bases fitting TRBD2. The germline gives CDR1 SGHVS, CDR2 FQNEAQ. The CDR3 has 18 residues. The junction had 16 bases not matched to a gene; V was cut back by 5 bases and J by 2 bases. Here the CDR3 reads CASSPRLRAGVLQETQYF. The CDR3 DNA reads as TGTGCCAGCAGCCCTCGACTTAGAGCGGGGGTGTTACAAGAGACCCAGTACTTC.

This clonotype showed up many times. V gene TRBV29-1 combines with J gene TRBJ1-2; D gene unclear. V shed 4 bases and J shed 8 bases, with 11 bases lying between them. The CDR3 is 11 amino acids. The germline V gene has CDR1 SQVTM and CDR2 ANQGSEA. CDR3 residues: CSVGAVGGYTF. The CDR3 coding sequence is TGCAGCGTTGGCGCCGTGGGGGGCTACACCTTC. Combining the CDR3 with reference TRBV29-1 and TRBJ1-2 gives the whole variable domain SAVISQKPSRDICQRGTSLTIQCQVDSQVTMMFWYRQQPGQSLTLIATANQGSEATYESGFVIDKFPISRPNLTFSTLTVSNMSPEDSSIYLCSVGAVGGYTFGSGTRLTVV.

The CDR3 loop reads CASSFPVNTGELFF. The CDR3 region has the DNA TGTGCCAGCAGTTTTCCAGTGAACACCGGGGAGCTGTTTTTT. The rearrangement uses TRBV12-3 or TRBV12-4 and TRBJ2-2; D not certain. V lost 3 bases and J lost 1, with 6 bases in between. CDR3 size: 14 residues.

This clonotype appeared a few times. V usage is TRBV5-6 and J usage is TRBJ2-1, with 10 bases that match TRBD2. Trimming at V came to 4 bases and at J to 7 bases, leaving 8 bases not matched to a gene. CDR3 length: 15 amino acids. Germline V lookup: CDR1 SGHDT, CDR2 YYEEEE. The CDR3 DNA is TGTGCCAGCAGCATCAGCGGGGGGGCTATAAATGAGCAGTTCTTC. It encodes CASSISGGAINEQFF.

The table lists this clonotype with many counts. V and J are TRBV15 and TRBJ2-7; D unresolved. CDR1 is LNHNV and CDR2 is YYDKDF in the germline V gene (reference sequence). The CDR3 is 15 residues long. V was clipped by 1 base and J by 0 bases, with 10 bases between them. CDR3 bases: TGTGCCACCAGCAGAGCCCCTCTTAGCTCCTACGAGCAGTACTTC. The encoded protein is CATSRAPLSSYEQYF.

This clonotype has just a few counts. The chain recombines TRBV4-1 with TRBJ2-5, with 15 positions matching TRBD2. The junction had 5 bases not matched to a gene; V was cut back by 3 bases and J by 3 bases. Germline assignment: CDR1 MGHRA and CDR2 YSYEKL. The CDR3 has 17 amino acids. CDR3 nucleotide sequence: TGCGCCAGCAGCCAGGGGACTAGCGGGGGGTCGAAAGAGACCCAGTACTTC. It translates to CASSQGTSGGSKETQYF.

This clonotype has a count of ten or more. This rearrangement joins TRBV7-6 to TRBJ2-6; D possibly corresponds to TRBD1 (5 bases). The germline gives CDR1 SGHVS, CDR2 FNYEAQ. V dropped 8 bases and J dropped 0 bases, with 14 bases sitting between them. This CDR3 comprises 16 residues. The CDR3: CASVRQPRSGANVLTF. CDR3 bases: TGTGCCAGCGTGAGACAGCCCCGCTCTGGGGCCAACGTCCTGACTTTC. Full variable domain (remainder filled in from reference TRBV7-6 and TRBJ2-6): GAGVSQSPRYKVTKRGQDVALRCDPISGHVSLYWYRQALGQGPEFLTYFNYEAQQDKSGLPNDRFSAERPEGSISTLTIQRTEQRDSAMYRCASVRQPRSGANVLTFGAGSRLTVL.

This clonotype was seen ten or more times. The chain links TRBV2 to TRBJ2-3; TRBD2 aligns across 8 bases. Germline V gene lookup returns CDR1 SNHLY and CDR2 FYNNEI. CDR3 length equals 14 residues. V was pared by 7 bases and J by 3 bases, with 6 bases of the junction left unmatched. In nucleotides, the CDR3 is TGTGCCAGCACCCCCCGGGGGGGAACAGATACGCAGTATTTT. Translating it yields CASTPRGGTDTQYF.

This clonotype was observed many times. This chain uses TRBV4-1 with TRBJ1-2, with no clear D. The CDR3 has 17 residues. The V end was cut by 0 bases, the J end by 6 bases, with 20 bases between. Germline CDR1 MGHRA, CDR2 YSYEKL. CDR3 protein: CASSQDLIRLGWNGYTF. The CDR3 DNA reads TGCGCCAGCAGCCAAGATTTGATCAGACTGGGATGGAATGGCTACACCTTC.

The genes are TRBV6-2 or TRBV6-3 and TRBJ2-1; 9 nucleotides line up with TRBD2. This CDR3 has 13 amino acids. Germline V gene lookup returns CDR1 MNHEY and CDR2 SVGEGT. V was pared by 4 bases and J by 6 bases, with 1 base of the junction left unmatched. The CDR3 coding sequence is TGTGCCAGCAGTTTTAGCGGGGGCAATGAGCAGTTCTTC. Encoded protein: CASSFSGGNEQFF.

This clonotype was found a few times. The rearrangement joins TRBV5-1 to TRBJ1-3; D not certain. The CDR3 has 15 amino acids. The V gene's germline CDR1 is SGHRS and CDR2 YFSETQ. The V end was cut by 1 base, the J end by 0 bases, with 8 bases between. The CDR3: CASSLNVDSGNTIYF. The CDR3 region has the DNA TGCGCCAGCAGCTTGAACGTCGACTCTGGAAACACCATATATTTT.

This clonotype occurred many times. The chain recombines TRBV29-1 with TRBJ1-1; D is ambiguous. This CDR3 has 15 amino acids. From germline, CDR1 is SQVTM and CDR2 ANQGSEA. The germline V and J ends were trimmed by 4 bases and 1 base, with 16 bases remaining between them. The DNA for the CDR3 is TGCAGCGTTGTGGTACGGGGAAACGAGAACACTGAAGCTTTCTTT. It codes for CSVVVRGNENTEAFF.

In its sample, this clonotype was seen many times. V and J are TRBV27 and TRBJ1-1; 7 bases are a match to TRBD1. The CDR3 runs 14 residues. Germline V gene sequence: CDR1 MNHEY, CDR2 SMNVEV (reference sequence). Losses at the gene ends were 7 bases for V and 6 bases for J; bases not matched to a gene: 11. For the CDR3, the DNA is TGTGCCAGCAACTACGACAGGGTTTATCCTGAAGCTTTCTTT. Amino acids: CASNYDRVYPEAFF.

This clonotype was seen many times. V is TRBV6-2 or TRBV6-3 and J is TRBJ1-1; no reliable D call. The V end was cut by 6 bases, the J end by 3 bases, with 8 bases between. Germline V lookup: CDR1 MNHEY, CDR2 SVGEGT. The CDR3 length is 12 residues. The DNA of the CDR3 is TGTGCCAGCAGATTCGGCGACACTGAAGCTTTCTTT. Translated: CASRFGDTEAFF.

In this sample, this clonotype turned up many times. V usage is TRBV7-2 and J usage is TRBJ1-1; 7 bases are a match to TRBD1. CDR3 length: 15 residues. CDR1 is SGHTA and CDR2 is FQGNSA in the germline V gene. The V gene end was trimmed by 5 bases and the J gene end by 6 bases; junction bases not matched to a gene: 12. The CDR3 DNA sequence: TGTGCCAGCAGCGGACAACAGGGGAGGAGGGCTGAAGCTTTCTTT. Protein: CASSGQQGRRAEAFF.

The chain carries TRBV19 and TRBJ2-5; 11 nucleotides line up with TRBD2. V gave up 2 bases and J gave up 3 bases; unmatched junction bases: 11. The CDR3 covers 18 residues. The germline V gene has CDR1 LNHDA and CDR2 SQIVND (reference sequence). This chain's CDR3 is CASSIKLAGGSGEETQYF. DNA for the CDR3: TGTGCCAGTAGTATAAAGCTAGCGGGGGGTAGCGGAGAAGAGACCCAGTACTTC.

This clonotype was detected a few times. The V call is TRBV29-1, the J call TRBJ2-3; 7 nucleotides match TRBD1. The CDR3 length is 13 residues. Unmatched junction bases numbered 4, after V lost 4 bases and J lost 3 bases. Germline CDR1 reads SQVTM; CDR2 reads ANQGSEA. This CDR3 is CSVGEGATDTQYF. DNA for the CDR3: TGCAGCGTTGGTGAGGGGGCAACAGATACGCAGTATTTT.

This clonotype was seen at least ten times. The rearrangement links TRBV7-2 to TRBJ1-3; D is ambiguous. The germline CDR1 and CDR2 sequences are SGHTA and FQGNSA. The CDR3 sequence is 14 residues long. With 2 bases removed from V and 0 bases from J, the gap between germline ends came to 5 bases. This CDR3 is CASSLIVSGNTIYF. DNA for the CDR3: TGTGCCAGCAGCTTAATCGTCTCTGGAAACACCATATATTTT.

This clonotype has a count of ten or more. The V gene is TRBV2, the J gene TRBJ1-1, with D hard to call. The CDR3 spans 14 residues. V lost 6 bases and J 1 base, leaving 12 bases between the germline ends. From germline, CDR1 is SNHLY and CDR2 FYNNEI. CDR3 nucleotide sequence: TGTGCCAGCAGCCCCTCCCTGGGGAACACTGAAGCTTTCTTT. Its translation: CASSPSLGNTEAFF.

In this sample, this clonotype turned up a few times. The chain couples TRBV29-1 to TRBJ2-5; possibly TRBD2 for D (5 bases). The CDR3 totals 11 residues. The germline V gene has CDR1 SQVTM and CDR2 ANQGSEA. Between the trimmed V and J ends, which lost 6 bases and 5 bases, there was a span of 10 bases. The CDR3 nucleotides are TGCAGCGTCGGGGTTACCGAGACCCAGTACTTC. Protein product: CSVGVTETQYF.

The chain has TRBV4-2 and TRBJ2-2; D is undetermined. CDR3 length: 15 residues. The germline gives CDR1 LGHNA, CDR2 YNFKEQ. V was trimmed by 1 base and J by 0 bases, leaving 6 bases between them. The CDR3, as DNA: TGTGCCAGCAGCCAAGTACGAGCGAACACCGGGGAGCTGTTTTTT. It encodes CASSQVRANTGELFF.

This clonotype was detected a few times. The rearrangement joins TRBV6-6 to TRBJ2-6; D not certain. V lost 1 base and J 0 bases, leaving 7 bases between the germline ends. The CDR3 has 16 residues. Germline V gene lookup returns CDR1 MNHNY and CDR2 SVGAGI (reference sequence). CDR3 nucleotide sequence: TGTGCCAGCAGTTACTTTACCCGCTCTGGGGCCAACGTCCTGACTTTC. This translates into CASSYFTRSGANVLTF.